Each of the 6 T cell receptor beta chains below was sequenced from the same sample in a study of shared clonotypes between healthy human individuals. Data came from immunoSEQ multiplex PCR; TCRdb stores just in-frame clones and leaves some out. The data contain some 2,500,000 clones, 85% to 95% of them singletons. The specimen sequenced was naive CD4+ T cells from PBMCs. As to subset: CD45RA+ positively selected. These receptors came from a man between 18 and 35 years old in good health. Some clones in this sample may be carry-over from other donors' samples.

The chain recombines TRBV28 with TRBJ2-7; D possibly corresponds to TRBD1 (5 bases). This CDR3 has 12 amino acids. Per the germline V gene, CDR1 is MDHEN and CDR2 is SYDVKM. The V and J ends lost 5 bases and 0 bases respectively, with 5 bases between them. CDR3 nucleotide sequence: TGTGCCAGCAGTGACAGCTCCTACGAGCAGTACTTC. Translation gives CASSDSSYEQYF.

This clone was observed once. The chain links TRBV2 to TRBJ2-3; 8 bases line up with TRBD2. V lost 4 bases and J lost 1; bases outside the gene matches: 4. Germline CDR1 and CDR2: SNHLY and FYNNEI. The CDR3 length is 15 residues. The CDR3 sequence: CASSAGGPRTDTQYF. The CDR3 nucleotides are TGTGCCAGCAGTGCGGGAGGGCCACGCACAGATACGCAGTATTTT.

The CDR3 nucleotides read TGTGCCAGCAGTGGGGGGCGGGGTATCTTCGAGCAGTACTTC. Translating gives CASSGGRGIFEQYF. The chain carries TRBV2 and TRBJ2-7, with D possibly called TRBD1 or TRBD2 (6 bases each). Trimming removed 4 bases from V and 6 bases from J, with 16 bases in between. There are 14 residues in the CDR3. Germline V gene lookup returns CDR1 SNHLY and CDR2 FYNNEI. The variable domain in full, with the rest retrieved from reference TRBV2 and TRBJ2-7, is EPEVTQTPSHQVTQMGQEVILRCVPISNHLYFYWYRQILGQKVEFLVSFYNNEISEKSEIFDDQFSVERPDGSNFTLKIRSTKLEDSAMYFCASSGGRGIFEQYFGPGTRLTVT.

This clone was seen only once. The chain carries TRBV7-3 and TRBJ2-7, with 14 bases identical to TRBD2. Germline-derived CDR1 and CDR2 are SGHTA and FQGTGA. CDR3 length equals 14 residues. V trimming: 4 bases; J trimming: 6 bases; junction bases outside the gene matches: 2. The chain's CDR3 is CASSYGTSGSEQYF. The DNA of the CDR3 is TGTGCCAGCAGCTACGGGACTAGCGGGAGCGAGCAGTACTTC.

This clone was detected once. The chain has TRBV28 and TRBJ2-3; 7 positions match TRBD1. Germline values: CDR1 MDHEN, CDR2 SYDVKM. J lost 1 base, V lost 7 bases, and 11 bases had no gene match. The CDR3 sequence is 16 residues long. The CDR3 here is CASTLRQGRGTDTQYF. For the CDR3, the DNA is TGTGCCAGCACCCTGAGACAGGGCCGCGGCACAGATACGCAGTATTTT.

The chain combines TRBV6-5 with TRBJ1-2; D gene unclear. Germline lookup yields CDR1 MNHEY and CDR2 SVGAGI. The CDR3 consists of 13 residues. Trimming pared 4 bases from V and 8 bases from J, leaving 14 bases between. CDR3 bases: TGTGCCAGCAGTTCCCCAGGACGCTTAGGCTACACCTTC. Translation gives CASSSPGRLGYTF.